The sequence of this TCR beta chain was determined in a study of cytomegalovirus exposure and HLA in healthy donors. Study-wide results and caveats: According to a later analysis, TCR clusters from the first cohort tended to co-occur in the approximately 130 validation repertoires.

The junction had 10 bases not matched to a gene; V was cut back by 5 bases and J by 2 bases. The CDR3 has 16 amino acids. The germline gives CDR1 SEHNR, CDR2 FQNEAQ (reference sequence). The repertoire was sequenced with immunoSEQ multiplex PCR; TCRdb's copy has only in-frame clones and lacks some. The profile shows 150,000 or so clones, around nine tenths of them singletons. As to this clone: Its antigen remains unidentified.

The chain is built from TRBV7-9 and TRBJ2-3, with TRBD1 matching 7 bases. This TCR came from a man between 18 and 29 years old in good health and CMV-seropositive. The sample was PBMCs. Written as DNA, the CDR3 is TGTGCCAGCAGCACAACAGGGGCTCGCACCACAGATACGCAGTATTTT. The encoded protein is CASSTTGARTTDTQYF.